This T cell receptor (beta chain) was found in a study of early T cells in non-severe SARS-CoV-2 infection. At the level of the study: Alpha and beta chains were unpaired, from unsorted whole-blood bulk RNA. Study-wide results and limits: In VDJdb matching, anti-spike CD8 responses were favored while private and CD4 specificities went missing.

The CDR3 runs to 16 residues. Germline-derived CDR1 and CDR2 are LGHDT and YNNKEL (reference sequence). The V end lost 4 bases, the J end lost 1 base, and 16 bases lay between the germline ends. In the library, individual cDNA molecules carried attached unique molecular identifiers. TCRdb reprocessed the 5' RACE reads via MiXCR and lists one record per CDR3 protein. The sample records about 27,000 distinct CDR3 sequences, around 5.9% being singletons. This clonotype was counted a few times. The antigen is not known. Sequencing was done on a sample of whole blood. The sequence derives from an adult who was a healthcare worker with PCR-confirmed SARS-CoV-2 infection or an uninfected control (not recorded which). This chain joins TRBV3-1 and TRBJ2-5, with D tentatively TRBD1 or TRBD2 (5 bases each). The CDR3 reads CASSPTLRDLQETQYF. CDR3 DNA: TGTGCCAGCAGCCCCACTCTCCGGGACCTCCAAGAGACCCAGTACTTC.